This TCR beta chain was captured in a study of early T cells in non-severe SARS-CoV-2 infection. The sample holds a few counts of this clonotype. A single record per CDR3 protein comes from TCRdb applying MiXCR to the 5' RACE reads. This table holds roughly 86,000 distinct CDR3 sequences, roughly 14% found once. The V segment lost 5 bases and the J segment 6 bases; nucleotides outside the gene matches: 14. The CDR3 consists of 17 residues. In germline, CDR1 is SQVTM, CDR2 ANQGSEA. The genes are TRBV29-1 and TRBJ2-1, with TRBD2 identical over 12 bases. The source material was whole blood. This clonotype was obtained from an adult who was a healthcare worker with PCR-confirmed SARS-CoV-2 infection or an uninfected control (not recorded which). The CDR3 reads CSVCGLAGGPECNEQFF. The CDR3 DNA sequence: TGCAGCGTTTGCGGCCTAGCGGGGGGGCCTGAGTGCAATGAGCAGTTCTTC.